This TCR beta chain stems from a study of Tregs in tolerant kidney transplant recipients. TCRdb's copy holds only in-frame clones and misses some; the assay was immunoSEQ multiplex PCR. The sample contains more than 75,000 clones, approximately 93% of which appear only once. The CDR3 is 16 amino acids. Trimming at V came to 7 bases and at J to 6 bases, leaving 8 bases not matched to a gene. CDR1 SGHAT and CDR2 FQDESV come from the germline V gene (reference sequence). The sequence was obtained from a human donor who received a combined kidney and bone marrow transplant. Sequencing used CD4+ T cells from blood, obtained before the transplant. The chain links TRBV11-1 to TRBJ2-3; TRBD2 agrees at 15 bases. The CDR3 DNA sequence: TGTGCCAGCACCCGCCCCGGACTAGCGGGAGGGGATACGCAGTATTTT. Translation gives CASTRPGLAGGDTQYF.